The 11 T cell receptor beta chains listed next were all sequenced from one sample in a study of blood T cell repertoires in COVID-19. Profiled with immunoSEQ multiplex PCR; TCRdb holds only in-frame clones, not every one. The sample yields approximately 150,000 clones, about 80% seen once. The sequencing input was peripheral blood. All receptors derive from a man aged 65 to 85 with active or convalescent COVID-19.

This rearrangement joins TRBV7-8 to TRBJ2-1, with D unresolved. Germline V gene data show CDR1 as SGHVS and CDR2 as FQNEAQ. V was clipped by 3 bases and J by 3 bases, with 3 bases between them. This CDR3 is 12 amino acids long. The CDR3 loop reads CASSFSYNEQFF. The CDR3 coding sequence is TGTGCCAGCAGCTTCAGCTACAATGAGCAGTTCTTC.

The rearrangement links TRBV3-1 (or the pseudogene TRBV3-2) to TRBJ1-4; D unclear. The CDR3 is made up of 15 amino acids. Germline lookup yields CDR1 LGHDT and CDR2 YNNKEL (reference sequence). Trimming shortened V by 4 bases and J by 8 bases, and 17 bases separated the two germline ends. The CDR3 reads CASSPPGGMREKLFF. The CDR3 DNA reads TGTGCCAGCAGCCCACCAGGAGGGATGCGAGAAAAACTGTTTTTT.

The chain joins TRBV7-9 to TRBJ2-5; tentatively, D is TRBD2 (5 bases). The CDR3 length is 13 residues. The V gene lost 7 bases and the J gene lost 4 bases, with 13 bases spanning the gap. Germline V gene data show CDR1 as SEHNR and CDR2 as FQNEAQ (reference sequence). Written as DNA, the CDR3 is TGTGCCAGCAAGAGGGATTCGGGAGAGACCCAGTACTTC. This gives the protein CASKRDSGETQYF.

V is TRBV7-2 and J is TRBJ1-2; D might be TRBD1 (6 bases). The CDR3 is 17 residues long. V lost 1 base and J lost 4, with 19 bases in between. Per the germline V gene, CDR1 is SGHTA and CDR2 is FQGNSA. DNA of the CDR3: TGTGCCAGCAGCTTAGGATATGTGGACGTAGGGGGCTATGGCTACACCTTC. It encodes CASSLGYVDVGGYGYTF.

The chain joins TRBV3-1 (or the pseudogene TRBV3-2) to TRBJ2-7; D is ambiguous. The germline V gene encodes CDR1 LGHDT and CDR2 YNNKEL (reference sequence). The CDR3 loop spans 14 amino acids. V lost 1 base and J 2 bases, leaving 9 bases between the germline ends. The CDR3 sequence is CASSQVSRAYEQYF. In nucleotides, the CDR3 is TGTGCCAGCAGCCAAGTCTCTCGGGCCTACGAGCAGTACTTC.

This sequence joins TRBV6-2 or TRBV6-3 and TRBJ2-7, with D uncertain. Per germline, CDR1 MNHEY and CDR2 SVGEGT. Trimming left V 5 bases short and J 7 bases short, with 9 bases between. The CDR3 contains 11 residues. DNA of the CDR3: TGTGCCAGCAGTAACCCGAGGGAGCAGTACTTC. Translation: CASSNPREQYF.

The chain uses TRBV11-2 and TRBJ2-1, with D possibly being TRBD1 (5 bases). Per germline, CDR1 SGHAT and CDR2 FQNNGV. This CDR3 is built from 17 residues. V dropped 5 bases and J dropped 0 bases, with 17 bases sitting between them. The CDR3 here is CASSPYDGASSYNEQFF. In DNA, the CDR3 is TGTGCCAGCAGCCCCTACGATGGGGCGAGCTCCTACAATGAGCAGTTCTTC. The full variable domain, rest sourced from reference TRBV11-2 and TRBJ2-1, is EAGVAQSPRYKIIEKRQSVAFWCNPISGHATLYWYQQILGQGPKLLIQFQNNGVVDDSQLPKDRFSAERLKGVDSTLKIQPAKLEDSAVYLCASSPYDGASSYNEQFFGPGTRLTVL.

The chain links TRBV5-1 to TRBJ1-1; D possibly corresponds to TRBD1 (6 bases). The CDR3 extends over 13 amino acids. V dropped 4 bases and J dropped 7 bases, with 14 bases sitting between them. Germline loops: CDR1 SGHRS, CDR2 YFSETQ. The CDR3 sequence is CASSTEQGGEAFF. The CDR3 DNA reads as TGCGCCAGCAGCACCGAACAGGGCGGTGAAGCTTTCTTT.

This sequence joins TRBV19 and TRBJ2-1; a weak D match, TRBD2 (5 bases). V was trimmed by 5 bases and J by 0 bases, leaving 11 bases between them. CDR3 size: 15 residues. CDR1 and CDR2 (germline): LNHDA, SQIVND (reference sequence). CDR3 amino acids: CASSPGYGSYNEQFF. In nucleotides, the CDR3 is TGTGCCAGTAGTCCGGGATATGGCTCCTACAATGAGCAGTTCTTC.

V usage is TRBV30 and J usage is TRBJ2-3; D remains ambiguous. The V end was cut by 5 bases, the J end by 5 bases, with 8 bases between. Germline-derived CDR1 and CDR2 are GTSNPN and SVGIG (reference sequence). The CDR3 is 11 residues long. CDR3 amino acids: CAWGPQDTQYF. For the CDR3, the DNA is TGTGCCTGGGGCCCCCAAGATACGCAGTATTTT.

In its sample, this clone was seen many times. The genes are TRBV4-3 and TRBJ2-7; no reliable D call. The germline gives CDR1 LGHNA, CDR2 YSLEER. This CDR3 has 13 residues. Between the trimmed V and J ends, which lost 3 bases and 3 bases, there was a span of 9 bases. This CDR3 reads CASSQGRFYEQYF. Here the CDR3 DNA reads TGCGCCAGCAGCCAGGGCAGGTTCTACGAGCAGTACTTC.